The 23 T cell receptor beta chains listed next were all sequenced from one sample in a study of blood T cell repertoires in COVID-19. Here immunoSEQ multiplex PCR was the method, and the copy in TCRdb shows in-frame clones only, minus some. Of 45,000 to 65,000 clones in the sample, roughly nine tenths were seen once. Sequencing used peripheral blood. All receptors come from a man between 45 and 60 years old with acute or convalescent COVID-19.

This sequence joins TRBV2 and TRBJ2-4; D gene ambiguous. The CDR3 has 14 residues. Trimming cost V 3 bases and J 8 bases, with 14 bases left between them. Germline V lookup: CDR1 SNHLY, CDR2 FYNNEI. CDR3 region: CASSDPVEQDIQYF. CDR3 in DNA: TGTGCCAGCAGTGACCCGGTTGAGCAAGACATTCAGTACTTC.

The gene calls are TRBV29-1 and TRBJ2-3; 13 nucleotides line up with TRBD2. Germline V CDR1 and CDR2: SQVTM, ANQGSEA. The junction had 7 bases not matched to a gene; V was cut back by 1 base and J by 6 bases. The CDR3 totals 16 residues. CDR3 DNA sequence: TGCAGCGTTGAAGGGCGACTAGCGGGAGGTGCCGATACGCAGTATTTT. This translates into CSVEGRLAGGADTQYF.

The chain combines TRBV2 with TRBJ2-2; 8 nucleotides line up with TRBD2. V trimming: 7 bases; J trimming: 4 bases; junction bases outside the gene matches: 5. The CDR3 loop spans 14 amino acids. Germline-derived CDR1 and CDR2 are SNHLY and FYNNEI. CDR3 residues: CASTSGSGTGELFF. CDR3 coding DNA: TGTGCCAGCACCAGCGGGAGCGGCACCGGGGAGCTGTTTTTT.

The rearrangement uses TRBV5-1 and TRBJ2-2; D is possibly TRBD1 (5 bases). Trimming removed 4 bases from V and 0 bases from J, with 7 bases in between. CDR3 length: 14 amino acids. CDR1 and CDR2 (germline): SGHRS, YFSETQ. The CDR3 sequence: CASSRTPNTGELFF. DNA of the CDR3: TGCGCCAGCAGCAGGACACCGAACACCGGGGAGCTGTTTTTT.

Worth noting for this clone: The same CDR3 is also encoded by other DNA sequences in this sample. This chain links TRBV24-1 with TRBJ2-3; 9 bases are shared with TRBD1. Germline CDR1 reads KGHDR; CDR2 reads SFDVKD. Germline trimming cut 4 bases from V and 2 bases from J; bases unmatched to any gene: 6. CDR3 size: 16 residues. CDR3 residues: CATSDTGQGFTDTQYF. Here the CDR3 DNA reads TGTGCCACCAGTGACACGGGACAGGGTTTCACAGATACGCAGTATTTT.

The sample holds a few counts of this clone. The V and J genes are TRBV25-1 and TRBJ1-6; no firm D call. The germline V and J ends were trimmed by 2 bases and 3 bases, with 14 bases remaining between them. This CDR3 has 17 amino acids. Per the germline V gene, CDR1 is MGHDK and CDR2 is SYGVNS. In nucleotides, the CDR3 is TGTGCCAGCAGTGAAACTACGGCCTTCCACTATAATTCACCCCTCCACTTT. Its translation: CASSETTAFHYNSPLHF. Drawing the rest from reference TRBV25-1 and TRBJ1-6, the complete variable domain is EADIYQTPRYLVIGTGKKITLECSQTMGHDKMYWYQQDPGMELHLIHYSYGVNSTEKGDLSSESTVSRIRTEHFPLTLESARPSHTSQYLCASSETTAFHYNSPLHFGNGTRLTVT.

In nucleotides, the CDR3 is TGTGCCAGCAGTCCGGGTGGGCGGGAGTACAATGAGCAGTTCTTC. Its translation is CASSPGGREYNEQFF. J is TRBJ2-1 and V is TRBV3-1 (or the pseudogene TRBV3-2); 7 bases are shared with TRBD2. With V trimmed by 6 bases and J by 4 bases, 9 bases remained unmatched. CDR3 length: 15 residues. Per germline, CDR1 LGHDT and CDR2 YNNKEL (reference sequence).

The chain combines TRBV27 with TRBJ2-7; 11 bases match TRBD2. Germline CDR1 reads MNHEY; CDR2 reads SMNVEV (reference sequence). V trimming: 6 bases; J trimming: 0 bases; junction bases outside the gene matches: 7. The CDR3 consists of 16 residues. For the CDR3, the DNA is TGTGCCAGCAGCTTAAAGACTAGCGGGATCTCCTACGAGCAGTACTTC. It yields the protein CASSLKTSGISYEQYF.

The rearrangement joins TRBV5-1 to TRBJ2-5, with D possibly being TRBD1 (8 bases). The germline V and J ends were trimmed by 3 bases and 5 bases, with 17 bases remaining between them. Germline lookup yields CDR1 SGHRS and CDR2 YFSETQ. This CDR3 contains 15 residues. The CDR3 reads CASSWEGQVGETQYF. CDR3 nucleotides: TGCGCCAGCAGCTGGGAGGGACAGGTTGGGGAGACCCAGTACTTC.

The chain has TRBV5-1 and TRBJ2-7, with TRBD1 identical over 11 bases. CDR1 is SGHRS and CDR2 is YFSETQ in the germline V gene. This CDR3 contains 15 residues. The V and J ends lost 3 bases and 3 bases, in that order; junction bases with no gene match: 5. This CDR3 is CASSWTGGYGYEQYF. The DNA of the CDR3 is TGCGCCAGCAGCTGGACAGGGGGCTACGGCTACGAGCAGTACTTC.

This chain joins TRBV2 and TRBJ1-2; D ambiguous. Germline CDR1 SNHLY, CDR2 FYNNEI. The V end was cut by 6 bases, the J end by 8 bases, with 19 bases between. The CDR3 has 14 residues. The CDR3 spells CASRTGIAIFGYTF. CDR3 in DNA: TGTGCCAGCAGAACCGGGATAGCCATATTCGGCTACACCTTC.

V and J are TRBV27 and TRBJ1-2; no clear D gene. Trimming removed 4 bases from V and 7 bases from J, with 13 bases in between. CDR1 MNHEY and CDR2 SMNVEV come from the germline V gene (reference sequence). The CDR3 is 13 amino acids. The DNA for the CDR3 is TGTGCCAGCAGTTCCCGGGCACTAGGTGGCTACACCTTC. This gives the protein CASSSRALGGYTF.

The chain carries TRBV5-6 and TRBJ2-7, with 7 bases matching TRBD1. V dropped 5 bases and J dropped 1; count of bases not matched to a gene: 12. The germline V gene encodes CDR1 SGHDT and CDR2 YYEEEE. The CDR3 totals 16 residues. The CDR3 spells CASRKSPGQSSYEQYF. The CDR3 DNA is TGTGCCAGCAGGAAATCACCGGGACAGAGTTCCTACGAGCAGTACTTC.

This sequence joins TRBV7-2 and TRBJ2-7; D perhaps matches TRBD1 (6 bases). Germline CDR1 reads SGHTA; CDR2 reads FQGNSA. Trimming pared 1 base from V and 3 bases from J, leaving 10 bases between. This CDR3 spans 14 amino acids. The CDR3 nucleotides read TGTGCCAGCAGCTTAGGAGGGACACGCTACGAGCAGTACTTC. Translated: CASSLGGTRYEQYF.

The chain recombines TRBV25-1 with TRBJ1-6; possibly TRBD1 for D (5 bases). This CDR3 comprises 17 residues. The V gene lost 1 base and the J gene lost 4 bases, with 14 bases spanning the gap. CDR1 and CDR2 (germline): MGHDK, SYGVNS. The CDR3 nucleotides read TGTGCCAGCAGTGAATCCCTGGGGGGGTTATATAATTCACCCCTCCACTTT. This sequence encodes CASSESLGGLYNSPLHF.

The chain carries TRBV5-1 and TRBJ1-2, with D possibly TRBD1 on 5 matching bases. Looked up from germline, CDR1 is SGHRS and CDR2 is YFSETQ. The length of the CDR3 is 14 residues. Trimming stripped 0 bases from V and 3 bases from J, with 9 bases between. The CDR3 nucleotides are TGCGCCAGCAGCTTGGCGGGGGAGGACTATGGCTACACCTTC. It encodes CASSLAGEDYGYTF. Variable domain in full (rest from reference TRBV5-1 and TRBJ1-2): KAGVTQTPRYLIKTRGQQVTLSCSPISGHRSVSWYQQTPGQGLQFLFEYFSETQRNKGNFPGRFSGRQFSNSRSEMNVSTLELGDSALYLCASSLAGEDYGYTFGSGTRLTVV.

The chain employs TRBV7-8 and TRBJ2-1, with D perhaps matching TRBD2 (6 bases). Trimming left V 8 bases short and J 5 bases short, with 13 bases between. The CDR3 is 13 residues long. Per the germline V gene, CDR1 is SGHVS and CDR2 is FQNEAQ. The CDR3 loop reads CASWKEGNNEQFF. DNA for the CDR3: TGTGCCAGCTGGAAGGAGGGCAACAATGAGCAGTTCTTC.

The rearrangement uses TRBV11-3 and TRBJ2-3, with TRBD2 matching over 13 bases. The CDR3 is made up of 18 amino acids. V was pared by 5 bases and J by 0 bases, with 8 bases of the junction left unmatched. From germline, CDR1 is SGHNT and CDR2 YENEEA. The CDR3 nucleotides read TGTGCCAGCAGCCCCGGGACTAGCGGGAAGTCTAGCACAGATACGCAGTATTTT. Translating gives CASSPGTSGKSSTDTQYF.

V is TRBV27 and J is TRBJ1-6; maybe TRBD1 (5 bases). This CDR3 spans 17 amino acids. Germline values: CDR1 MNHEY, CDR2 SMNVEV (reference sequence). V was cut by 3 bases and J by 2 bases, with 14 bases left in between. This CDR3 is CASSFSTGPAYNSPLHF. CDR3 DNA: TGTGCCAGCAGTTTTTCAACAGGACCAGCCTATAATTCACCCCTCCACTTT.

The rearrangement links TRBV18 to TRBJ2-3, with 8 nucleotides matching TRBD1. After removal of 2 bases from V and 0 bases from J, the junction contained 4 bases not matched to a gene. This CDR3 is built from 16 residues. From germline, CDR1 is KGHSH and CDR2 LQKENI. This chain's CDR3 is CASSPKGQASTDTQYF. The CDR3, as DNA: TGTGCCAGCTCACCAAAGGGACAGGCTAGCACAGATACGCAGTATTTT.

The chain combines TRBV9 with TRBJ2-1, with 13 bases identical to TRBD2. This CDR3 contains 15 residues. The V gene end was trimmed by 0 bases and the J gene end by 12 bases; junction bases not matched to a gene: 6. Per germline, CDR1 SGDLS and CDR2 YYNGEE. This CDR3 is CASSVELAGGGRQFF. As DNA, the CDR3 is TGTGCCAGCAGCGTAGAACTAGCGGGAGGGGGTAGGCAGTTCTTC.

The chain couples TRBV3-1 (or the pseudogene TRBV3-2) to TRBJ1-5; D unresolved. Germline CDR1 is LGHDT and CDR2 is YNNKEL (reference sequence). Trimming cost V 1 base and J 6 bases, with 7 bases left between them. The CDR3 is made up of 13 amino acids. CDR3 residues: CASSQAAAQPQHF. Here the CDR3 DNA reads TGTGCCAGCAGCCAAGCGGCGGCTCAGCCCCAGCATTTT.

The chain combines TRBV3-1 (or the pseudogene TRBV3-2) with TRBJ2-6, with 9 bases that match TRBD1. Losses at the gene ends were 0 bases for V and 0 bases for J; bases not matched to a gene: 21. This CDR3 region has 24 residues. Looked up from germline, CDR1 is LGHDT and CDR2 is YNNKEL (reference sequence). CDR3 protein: CASSQDRLKHTGQGSNSGANVLTF. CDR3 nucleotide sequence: TGTGCCAGCAGCCAAGATCGCTTGAAACACACGGGACAGGGTTCGAACTCTGGGGCCAACGTCCTGACTTTC.